In its sample, the clone carrying this TCR beta chain was seen once. Sequencing was performed with immunoSEQ multiplex PCR; in TCRdb, only in-frame clones are kept and a portion is missing. The table shows about 59,000 clones, with 92% occurring only once. CDR3 length equals 14 residues. Germline loops: CDR1 SGHNT, CDR2 YYREEE (reference sequence). The trim removed 4 bases at V and 5 bases at J, leaving 2 bases unmatched. The record originates from a study of T cell changes during pregnancy in multiple sclerosis. V is TRBV5-4 and J is TRBJ2-3; 12 nucleotides match TRBD2. This clonotype was obtained from a female donor in good health, enrolled as a control in a pregnancy study. Sequencing used peripheral blood, obtained in the third trimester of pregnancy. CDR3 protein: CASSLGLAGDTQYF. CDR3 in DNA: TGTGCCAGCAGCCTGGGACTAGCGGGAGATACGCAGTATTTT.